This T cell receptor beta chain was documented in a study of T cells in localized non-small cell lung cancer (dated by TCRdb to about 2020). Turning to the overall study: The study examined T cell repertoires in roughly 240 patients with early-stage NSCLC and compared tumors with uninvolved tumor-adjacent lungs. The cohort was made up of 236 treatment-naive NSCLC patients whose localized lung tumors had been resected. The mean age of the NSCLC patients was roughly 70 years, with approximately 130 men and nearly 110 women. Study-level results and caveats: Uninvolved tumor-adjacent lung showed the highest T cell clonality, higher than tumor, which suggests more focused antigenic responses in the adjacent lung. Because the study design was exploratory, TCR variables were selected using unadjusted p-values without false-discovery rate correction. Longer overall survival was associated with higher blood T cell density, whereas shorter survival was associated with higher adjacent-lung clonality. Because multi-region sequencing of the tumors was not done, intratumor heterogeneity could not be ruled out. Of the top 100 tumor clones, a median of 57 were detected in paired uninvolved adjacent lung; around 30 were also among that lung's top 100.

At diagnosis, peripheral blood, uninvolved tumor-adjacent lung and tumor were collected and were preserved as a mix of fresh-frozen and FFPE material. Blood samples were analyzed as peripheral blood mononuclear cells for TCR repertoire profiling. The immunoSEQ Assay was used to sequence TCR beta CDR3 regions from DNA. The authors' analysis ran thus. T cell density was computed as TCR beta template counts normalized to usable DNA estimated by amplifying housekeeping genes. The preseqR package was used to estimate richness by extrapolating to 400,000 templates for PBMC samples and to 120,000 templates for tissue samples. Clonality was calculated as one minus Pielou's evenness. Differential abundance testing on productive amino-acid clonotypes, with a minimum total count of 5 and an alpha of 0.1, was used to identify tissue-enriched TCRs. Repertoire overlap between compartments was quantified with the Jaccard Index and Morisita Overlap Index. GLIPH grouped TCR beta CDR3s together with public tetramer-defined viral CDR3s, and a viral motif had to include at least three viral sequences and also show V-gene enrichment. TCRdb carries this immuneACCESS record with in-frame sequences only. Its versions omit some clonotypes, under half of them owing to an unresolved V gene in the studies checked, with the rest unexplained. V, J and clone size are those of that table, while D and trimming were read from the DNA. The sample has some 66,000 clones on record, roughly four fifths of them singletons. The ten biggest clones cover 13% of the sample.

The CDR3 contains 15 residues, cysteine and phenylalanine counted. The entry retains the CDR3 DNA only, 45 bases that are in frame from base 1. Looking up the germline V gene yields CDR1 ENHRY and CDR2 SYGVKD. V trim: 7 bases; J trim: 5 bases; unmatched bases: 13. There are a few counts of this clone. Its binding antigen is unknown. There are no base qualities to consult, and no much larger clone falls within one base. The receptor's source is a female donor over 55 with stage I lung adenocarcinoma. Recombination connected TRBV10-3 to TRBJ1-2, with TRBD1 matching 7 junction bases. The sample was peripheral blood, taken before any cancer treatment. The CDR3 region: CAIKRPTGQGYGYTF. The DNA reads TGTGCCATCAAACGCCCGACAGGGCAGGGGTATGGCTACACCTTC.